A selection of T cell receptor beta chains follows, all from one sample in a study of human T cells and chemical hapten exposure. Each CDR3 protein gets one entry after TCRdb re-called the RACE reads with MiXCR. The sample includes around 380,000 distinct CDR3 sequences, about 4.4% of them seen just once. Here the sequenced sample was whole blood, taken in connection with sensitization to the hapten diphenylcyclopropenone (DPC). Receptor source: a woman in her fifties or sixties with alopecia areata. Some clones in this sample may be carry-over from other donors' samples. Each CDR3 is given with its conserved first and last residue. Fields, in order: CDR3 length, D gene, clone size, J gene, V gene, CDR3 DNA, CDR3 protein. D genes are given only for firm matches. Clone size is stated in some rows and not others, as once, few, many or a class when expanded.

>15|-|few|TRBJ2-6|TRBV12-3/TRBV12-4
TGTGCCAGCAGTGAAGGAGGGTCTGGGGCCAACGTCCTGACTTTC
CASSEGGSGANVLTF
>12|-|many|TRBJ2-7|TRBV24-1
TGTGCCACCAGCACAGGGTCCTACGAGCAGTACTTC
CATSTGSYEQYF
>17|-|-|TRBJ2-6|TRBV7-6
TGTGCCAGCAGCTTAGGCCCAGGGGAGACCGGGGCCAACGTCCTGACTTTC
CASSLGPGETGANVLTF
>15|-|many|TRBJ1-4|TRBV28
TGTGCCAGCAGTTCCCGGGGAGGGGAAGATGAAAAACTGTTTTTT
CASSSRGGEDEKLFF
>15|-|few|TRBJ1-2|TRBV7-8
TGTGCCAGCAGCTTAGGAGAGGGACGGAACTATGGCTACACCTTC
CASSLGEGRNYGYTF
>13|TRBD1|-|TRBJ2-7|TRBV6-1
TGTGCCACCTCCGAGACAGGGAACCACGAGCAGTACTTC
CATSETGNHEQYF
>13|-|-|TRBJ1-1|TRBV9
TGTGCCAGCAGCGAAGCATTGAACACTGAAGCTTTCTTT
CASSEALNTEAFF
>16|TRBD2|few|TRBJ2-3|TRBV14
TGTGCCAGCAGCCTACTAGCGGGGGGCCGGCGTGGTACGCAGTATTTT
CASSLLAGGRRGTQYF
>15|-|few|TRBJ2-7|TRBV12-3/TRBV12-4
TGTGCCAGCAGTGCCCTGACAGGCCTCTCCTACGAGCAGTACTTC
CASSALTGLSYEQYF
>15|-|-|TRBJ2-5|TRBV28
TGTGCCAGCAGCTTCCGTTCCGTCAGGGTTGAGACCCAGTACTTC
CASSFRSVRVETQYF
>12|-|few|TRBJ1-6|TRBV5-6
TGTGCCAGCAGCCTCGGGTCGAAACCCCTCCACTTT
CASSLGSKPLHF
>15|TRBD2|many|TRBJ2-3|TRBV6-5
TGTGCCAGCAGAGCGGGGGGGCCTGTAACAGATACGCAGTATTTT
CASRAGGPVTDTQYF
>13|-|few|TRBJ2-1|TRBV12-3/TRBV12-4
TGTGCCAGCAGTTTAAACCAAAACAATGAGCAGTTCTTC
CASSLNQNNEQFF
>15|TRBD2|-|TRBJ2-7|TRBV6-2/TRBV6-3
TGTGCCAGCAGTCCCTTAAGCGGGAGGATCCACGAGCAGTACTTC
CASSPLSGRIHEQYF
>16|TRBD1|many|TRBJ1-6|TRBV12-3/TRBV12-4
TGTGCCAGCAGCCCAGGGCGGACAGGGGGAGTGTCACCCCTCCACTTT
CASSPGRTGGVSPLHF
>17|-|many|TRBJ1-4|TRBV21-1
TGTGCCAGCAGCAAAGTTCTCAAACAGGGGGCTAATGAAAAACTGTTTTTT
CASSKVLKQGANEKLFF
>14|TRBD2|few|TRBJ2-3|TRBV12-3/TRBV12-4
TGTGCCAGCAGCATAGCGGGGGGGCCGGATACGCAGTATTTT
CASSIAGGPDTQYF
>18|TRBD2|many|TRBJ2-5|TRBV5-1
TGCGCCAGCAGCTCCCCCGGTAGGGGACTAGCGGGGGAAGAGACCCAGTACTTC
CASSSPGRGLAGEETQYF
>16|TRBD1|-|TRBJ2-3|TRBV7-2
TGTGCCAGCAGCTTCTCTTGGACAGGGCTCACAGATACGCAGTATTTT
CASSFSWTGLTDTQYF
>12|-|many|TRBJ2-7|TRBV29-1
TGCAGCGTCTACGGGCGGGGCTACGAGCAGTACTTC
CSVYGRGYEQYF
>14|-|few|TRBJ2-5|TRBV7-2
TGTGCCAGCAGCTCGAACAGGGCTCCAGAGACCCAGTACTTC
CASSSNRAPETQYF
>10|-|-|TRBJ1-2|TRBV29-1
TGCAGCGTTGAAGATGACGGTGACACCTTC
CSVEDDGDTF
>14|-|-|TRBJ2-5|TRBV6-6
TGTGCCAGCAGTTACTCGGCGGGCCGTGAGACCCAGTACTTC
CASSYSAGRETQYF
>14|-|-|TRBJ1-4|TRBV20-1
TGCAGTGCTATGGAAAAGGCAACTAATGAAAAACTGTTTTTT
CSAMEKATNEKLFF